This passage covers 18 T cell receptor beta chains from one sample sequenced in a study of identical twins (TCRdb year 2016). The method was 5' RACE. Sequencing took place on an Illumina HiSeq 2000. The raw public data were reprocessed by TCRdb itself: fastp quality trimming at Q25, MiXCR clonotype calling, in-frame beta chains only. Here each entry gathers all rows of one CDR3 protein and keeps the most common genes and DNA. The sample table contains about 460,000 distinct CDR3 sequences; only one count was recorded for more than 13% of them. The ten largest clones capture 0.52% of the sample. These data were also filed under a second study, of yellow fever vaccine responses in identical twins.

Sequences were obtained from CD4+ T cells sorted from blood. Receptors originate from a young woman in good health.

There are a few counts of this clonotype. This chain links TRBV28 with TRBJ2-5; 7 bases are a match to TRBD2. V lost 6 bases and J lost 5; bases outside the gene matches: 9. Germline CDR1 is MDHEN and CDR2 is SYDVKM. This CDR3 spans 14 amino acids. The CDR3 reads CASRVRRGLETQYF. The DNA of the CDR3 is TGTGCCAGCAGAGTGCGGCGGGGGTTGGAGACCCAGTACTTC.

About this clonotype itself: The junction does not match germline at one end; this may be a read error. CDR3 in amino acids: CACSLGLGGENSGANVLTF. CDR3 bases: TGTGCCTGCAGTCTAGGCCTCGGGGGTGAGAACTCTGGGGCCAATGTCCTGACTTTC. The rearrangement joins TRBV3-1 to TRBJ2-6; a weak D match, TRBD2 (6 bases). The CDR3 sequence is 19 residues long. Looked up from germline, CDR1 is LGHDT and CDR2 is YNNKEL (reference sequence).

The rearrangement uses TRBV28 and TRBJ2-5; the D gene is possibly TRBD1 (6 bases). The CDR3 runs to 13 residues. CDR1 and CDR2 from the germline V gene are MDHEN and SYDVKM. V lost 4 bases, J lost 3 bases, and 9 bases lay in between. CDR3 sequence (DNA): TGTGCCAGCAGTTGGGGGCTGAAAGAGACCCAGTACTTC. Residues: CASSWGLKETQYF. Full variable domain (remainder filled in from reference TRBV28 and TRBJ2-5): DVKVTQSSRYLVKRTGEKVFLECVQDMDHENMFWYRQDPGLGLRLIYFSYDVKMKEKGDIPEGYSVSREKKERFSLILESASTNQTSMYLCASSWGLKETQYFGPGTRLLVL.

This clonotype was seen more than once but under ten times. V and J are TRBV13 and TRBJ2-1; possibly TRBD1 for D (7 bases). Germline CDR1 and CDR2: PRHDT and FYEKMQ (reference sequence). V was pared by 2 bases and J by 3 bases, with 11 bases between. This CDR3 region has 15 residues. The CDR3 DNA follows: TGTGCCAGCAGCTTACGTCAGGGGGGCTACAATGAGCAGTTCTTC. This codes for CASSLRQGGYNEQFF.

The V call is TRBV6-5, the J call TRBJ2-2, with D perhaps matching TRBD2 (5 bases). The V gene's germline CDR1 is MNHEY and CDR2 SVGAGI. Deletions cut 2 bases from V and 3 bases from J, with 7 bases between. This CDR3 comprises 14 residues. CDR3 residues: CASSYGGHTGELFF. CDR3 DNA: TGTGCCAGCAGTTACGGAGGTCACACCGGGGAGCTGTTTTTT.

In this sample, this clonotype turned up a few times. The rearrangement uses TRBV6-1 and TRBJ2-1; D is perhaps TRBD2 (5 bases). Trimming removed 6 bases from V and 9 bases from J, with 15 bases in between. The germline gives CDR1 MNHNS, CDR2 SASEGT. The length of the CDR3 is 13 residues. The CDR3: CASSTVQRSEQFF. The CDR3 DNA reads TGTGCCAGCAGCACTGTCCAGCGGAGTGAGCAGTTCTTC.

In this sample, this clonotype turned up a few times. The V and J genes are TRBV6-2 or TRBV6-3 and TRBJ2-5; D may be TRBD1 (6 bases). The V and J ends lost 6 bases and 6 bases respectively, with 14 bases between them. This CDR3 has 13 residues. Germline V gives CDR1 MNHEY, CDR2 SVGEGT. The CDR3 reads CASSLTGTQTQYF. DNA for the CDR3: TGTGCCAGCAGCCTTACGGGGACACAGACCCAGTACTTC.

This clonotype was detected only a few times. CDR3 nucleotide sequence: TGTGCCAGCAGTCGCAGAACCTACGAGCAGTACTTC. Protein sequence: CASSRRTYEQYF. The chain combines TRBV6-2 or TRBV6-3 with TRBJ2-7; D is ambiguous. V dropped 5 bases and J dropped 2 bases, with 7 bases sitting between them. Germline V CDR1 and CDR2: MNHEY, SVGEGT. This CDR3 is 12 amino acids long.

This clonotype was seen just once. One end of the junction does not line up with germline, which may come from a read error. The chain links TRBV7-9 to TRBJ2-1; 10 nucleotides match TRBD1. Germline lookup yields CDR1 SEHNR and CDR2 FQNEAQ (reference sequence). The CDR3 spans 14 residues. CDR3 in DNA: TGTGCCAGCAGCTTAGCGACAGGGGGCAGTGAGAAGTTCTTC. This encodes CASSLATGGSEKFF. Drawing the rest from reference TRBV7-9 and TRBJ2-1, the complete variable domain is DTGVSQNPRHKITKRGQNVTFRCDPISEHNRLYWYRQTLGQGPEFLTYFQNEAQLEKSRLLSDRFSAERPKGSFSTLEIQRTEQGDSAMYLCASSLATGGSEKFFGPGTRLTVL.

V gene TRBV28 combines with J gene TRBJ2-7; TRBD2 matches at 8 bases. CDR1 and CDR2 from the germline V gene are MDHEN and SYDVKM. The CDR3 totals 14 residues. The trim removed 8 bases at V and 2 bases at J, leaving 8 bases unmatched. Here the CDR3 DNA reads TGTGCCAGCCAAAGCGGGAGTATGGCCTACGAGCAGTACTTC. This encodes CASQSGSMAYEQYF.

CDR3 nucleotide sequence: TGCAGTGCTAGAGATCGTCGGGCGGGAGGGAATACGCAGTATTTT. Protein sequence: CSARDRRAGGNTQYF. This chain joins TRBV20-1 and TRBJ2-3; 9 nucleotides align to TRBD2. The CDR3 sequence is 15 residues long. CDR1 is DFQATT and CDR2 is SNEGSKA in the germline V gene (reference sequence). V shed 0 bases, J shed 7 bases, and the junction held 8 bases outside the gene matches.

This clonotype has at least ten counts. V and J are TRBV10-3 and TRBJ2-6, with a tentative D call TRBD1 (5 bases). V dropped 10 bases and J dropped 0 bases, with 13 bases sitting between them. This CDR3 is 15 amino acids long. Germline CDR1 and CDR2: ENHRY and SYGVKD. The CDR3, as DNA: TGTGCCACCTCCAGGGAAAGCTCTGGGGCCAACGTCCTGACTTTC. This codes for CATSRESSGANVLTF.

This clonotype was counted between two and nine times. The chain joins TRBV11-2 to TRBJ2-1, with TRBD1 matching 8 bases. J gave up 1 base and V 4 bases, and 12 bases lay outside the gene matches. The CDR3 totals 18 residues. CDR1 and CDR2 (germline): SGHAT, FQNNGV. The CDR3 loop reads CASSSGTKYRGSYNEQFF. CDR3 nucleotide sequence: TGTGCCAGCAGCTCCGGAACTAAGTACAGGGGGTCCTACAATGAGCAGTTCTTC. The whole variable domain, filled in from reference TRBV11-2 and TRBJ2-1, reads EAGVAQSPRYKIIEKRQSVAFWCNPISGHATLYWYQQILGQGPKLLIQFQNNGVVDDSQLPKDRFSAERLKGVDSTLKIQPAKLEDSAVYLCASSSGTKYRGSYNEQFFGPGTRLTVL.

The J gene is TRBJ2-5, the V gene TRBV2; D is perhaps TRBD1 (6 bases). Germline V lookup: CDR1 SNHLY, CDR2 FYNNEI. V was shortened by 11 bases and J by 1 base, with 11 bases between the two germline ends. This CDR3 is 12 amino acids long. The DNA for the CDR3 is TGTGCCGGTCGACAGGCCCAAGAGACCCAGTACTTC. It yields the protein CAGRQAQETQYF. Filled out from reference TRBV2 and TRBJ2-5, the complete variable domain reads EPEVTQTPSHQVTQMGQEVILRCVPISNHLYFYWYRQILGQKVEFLVSFYNNEISEKSEIFDDQFSVERPDGSNFTLKIRSTKLEDSAMYFCAGRQAQETQYFGPGTRLLVL.

This clonotype was counted ten times or more. The chain recombines TRBV29-1 with TRBJ2-7, with D uncertain. CDR3 size: 13 residues. Germline CDR1 reads SQVTM; CDR2 reads ANQGSEA. The V end lost 3 bases, the J end lost 3 bases, and 12 bases lay between the germline ends. In nucleotides, the CDR3 is TGCAGCGTTGAGAAGGCAGGATACTACGAGCAGTACTTC. This encodes CSVEKAGYYEQYF.

The chain links TRBV7-2 to TRBJ2-7, with 12 nucleotides matching TRBD2. The ends lost 2 bases at V and 5 bases at J; junction bases unmatched: 4. This CDR3 region has 15 residues. Per germline, CDR1 SGHTA and CDR2 FQGNSA. The CDR3 loop is CASSLMTSGSNEQYF. CDR3 bases: TGTGCCAGCAGCTTAATGACTAGCGGGAGTAACGAGCAGTACTTC.

This clonotype occurred many times. The chain joins TRBV15 to TRBJ2-2, with D possibly TRBD2 on 6 matching bases. The CDR3 consists of 16 residues. Trimming shortened V by 3 bases and J by 0 bases, and 11 bases separated the two germline ends. CDR1 is LNHNV and CDR2 is YYDKDF in the germline V gene (reference sequence). Here the CDR3 reads CATSSGGLTNTGELFF. The CDR3 DNA reads TGTGCCACCAGCAGTGGGGGACTCACGAACACCGGGGAGCTGTTTTTT.

The chain combines TRBV7-6 with TRBJ2-7; D gene uncertain. V lost 3 bases to trimming and J lost 2 bases, with 8 bases between them. Germline V gives CDR1 SGHVS, CDR2 FNYEAQ. The length of the CDR3 is 13 residues. CDR3 nucleotide sequence: TGTGCCAGCAGCTTCGATGGAACCTACGAGCAGTACTTC. Translation gives CASSFDGTYEQYF. Full variable domain (remainder filled in from reference TRBV7-6 and TRBJ2-7): GAGVSQSPRYKVTKRGQDVALRCDPISGHVSLYWYRQALGQGPEFLTYFNYEAQQDKSGLPNDRFSAERPEGSISTLTIQRTEQRDSAMYRCASSFDGTYEQYFGPGTRLTVT.